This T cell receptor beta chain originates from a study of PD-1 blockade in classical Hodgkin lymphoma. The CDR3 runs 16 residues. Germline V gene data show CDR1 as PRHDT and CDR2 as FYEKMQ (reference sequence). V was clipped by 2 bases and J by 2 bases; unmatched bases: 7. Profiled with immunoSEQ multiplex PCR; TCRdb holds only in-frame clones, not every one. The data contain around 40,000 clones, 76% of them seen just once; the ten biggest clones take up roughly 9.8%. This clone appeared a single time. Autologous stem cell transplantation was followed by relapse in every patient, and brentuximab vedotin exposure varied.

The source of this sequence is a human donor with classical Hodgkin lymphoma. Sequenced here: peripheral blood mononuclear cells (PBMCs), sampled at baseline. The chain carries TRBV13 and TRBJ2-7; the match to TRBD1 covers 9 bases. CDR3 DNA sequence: TGTGCCAGCAGCTTAAGAGGGACAGGGATGACCTACGAGCAGTACTTC. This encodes CASSLRGTGMTYEQYF.